The 9 T cell receptor beta chains below were found in one sample sequenced in a study of T-cell memory formation after mild COVID-19. Using its own MiXCR run on the 5' RACE reads, TCRdb lists one record per CDR3 protein. The sample has hundreds of thousands of distinct CDR3 sequences, roughly 22% seen once. Sequencing was performed on PBMCs or a T cell subset sorted from them (not recorded which). These receptors were taken from an adult woman who had mild COVID-19 (a few samples of this study predate the infection). Cell type and time point are not known.

The chain uses TRBV29-1 and TRBJ2-3; 9 bases align to TRBD1. Looked up from germline, CDR1 is SQVTM and CDR2 is ANQGSEA. J lost 4 bases, V lost 4 bases, and 6 bases had no gene match. This CDR3 has 14 residues. The CDR3 DNA reads as TGCAGCGTTGTTGAACAGGGGGCCCCAGATACGCAGTATTTT. It specifies CSVVEQGAPDTQYF.

V and J are TRBV7-8 and TRBJ1-4; 7 bases line up with TRBD1. After removal of 4 bases from V and 8 bases from J, the junction contained 7 bases not matched to a gene. This CDR3 has 14 residues. Germline CDR1 and CDR2: SGHVS and FQNEAQ. This chain's CDR3 is CASSSGQNFEKLFF. The CDR3 region has the DNA TGTGCCAGCAGCTCGGGACAGAATTTCGAAAAACTGTTTTTT.

The rearrangement links TRBV2 to TRBJ2-1; TRBD1 might be the D (6 bases). Germline values: CDR1 SNHLY, CDR2 FYNNEI. Trimming took 5 bases from V and 4 from J, leaving 15 bases between them. The CDR3 has 15 amino acids. The CDR3, as DNA: TGTGCCAGCAGTACTTTAGGACAGCTTTACAATGAGCAGTTCTTC. Its protein is CASSTLGQLYNEQFF.

This clonotype was detected only a few times. This sequence joins TRBV7-8 and TRBJ2-1, with D maybe TRBD2 (7 bases). V was trimmed by 5 bases and J by 8 bases, leaving 19 bases between them. From germline, CDR1 is SGHVS and CDR2 FQNEAQ. This CDR3 contains 15 residues. The CDR3 sequence: CASSPNLRGGDEQFF. Here the CDR3 DNA reads TGTGCCAGCAGCCCCAACCTACGAGGGGGGGATGAGCAGTTCTTC.

This clonotype appeared a few times. V is TRBV5-5 and J is TRBJ2-7; 7 nucleotides line up with TRBD2. The CDR3 extends over 13 amino acids. After removal of 0 bases from V and 5 bases from J, the junction contained 2 bases not matched to a gene. In germline, CDR1 is SGHKS, CDR2 YYEKEE (reference sequence). The CDR3 DNA follows: TGTGCCAGCAGCTTGGGCCGGGAGGACGAGCAGTACTTC. It yields the protein CASSLGREDEQYF.

The chain uses TRBV13 and TRBJ2-7, with TRBD2 identical over 7 bases. The germline V gene has CDR1 PRHDT and CDR2 FYEKMQ (reference sequence). This CDR3 comprises 15 residues. V lost 8 bases and J lost 2; bases outside the gene matches: 12. For the CDR3, the DNA is TGTGCCAGCTCCGGAGCGGGGCCGCCCCCCTACGAGCAGTACTTC. As protein: CASSGAGPPPYEQYF.

The table lists this clonotype with a few counts. The chain carries TRBV5-4 and TRBJ2-3; D is unclear. The CDR3 is 15 residues long. CDR1 is SGHNT, CDR2 YYREEE, per germline (reference sequence). V was cut by 0 bases and J by 1 base, with 9 bases left in between. The CDR3 spells CASSLVDTGTDTQYF. Here the CDR3 DNA reads TGTGCCAGCAGCTTGGTTGACACCGGCACAGATACGCAGTATTTT.

This clonotype was seen a handful of times. The chain links TRBV15 to TRBJ1-5; 10 bases fit TRBD1. V dropped 1 base and J dropped 7; count of bases not matched to a gene: 4. The germline V gene encodes CDR1 LNHNV and CDR2 YYDKDF (reference sequence). CDR3 length equals 15 residues. The CDR3 here is CATSRATGGRQPQHF. The CDR3 DNA sequence: TGTGCCACCAGCAGAGCGACAGGGGGCAGGCAGCCCCAGCATTTT.

In this sample, this clonotype turned up a few times. This sequence joins TRBV5-5 and TRBJ1-1; no reliable D call. From germline, CDR1 is SGHKS and CDR2 YYEKEE (reference sequence). Trimming cost V 1 base and J 2 bases, with 12 bases left between them. The length of the CDR3 is 15 residues. This chain's CDR3 is CASSLISDPNTEAFF. CDR3 nucleotide sequence: TGTGCCAGCAGCTTGATATCGGACCCCAACACTGAAGCTTTCTTT.